A selection of T cell receptor beta chains follows, all from one sample in a study of tumor and adjacent non-tumor tissue in lung cancer. TCRdb re-analysed the multiplex PCR reads in MiXCR, keeping a single row per CDR3 protein. Here the sample spans 71,000 or so distinct CDR3 sequences, around 85% being singletons. Material: lung tumor tissue. The origin of the receptors is a woman aged 45-65 years with non-small cell lung cancer. Each CDR3 is given with its conserved first and last residue. The D gene is left open where the match is weak. Expanded clones get a size class; other rows say once, few or many, or leave the size out.

clone_size,cdr3_length,d_call,v_call,j_call,cdr3_nt,cdr3_aa
once,13,NA,TRBV12-3/TRBV12-4,TRBJ2-7,TGTGCCAGCACCTTGGACAGTTCCTACGAGGAGTACTTC,CASTLDSSYEEYF
NA,15,NA,TRBV12-3/TRBV12-4,TRBJ1-5,TGTGCCAGAAGGTTGGACAAAACAAACAATCAGCCCCAGCATTTT,CARRLDKTNNQPQHF
NA,15,TRBD2,TRBV9,TRBJ2-2,TGTGGCAGCAGCCCGGGACTAGACGGCACCAGGGAGCTGTTTTTT,CGSSPGLDGTRELFF
NA,18,TRBD2,TRBV4-1,TRBJ2-1,TGCGCAAGCAGCCGAGAATCGACTAGCGGGAGCCCACGGGATGAGCAGTTCTTC,CASSRESTSGSPRDEQFF
NA,15,TRBD2,TRBV20-1,TRBJ2-5,TGTAGTGCCCCTAAAGCGGGAGGAGGACAAGAGACCCAGAACTTC,CSAPKAGGGQETQNF
NA,17,NA,TRBV4-1,TRBJ2-6,TGCGCCAGCAGCCCCGGCTTAGGGGAACTTGCGGCCAACGTCCTGACTTTC,CASSPGLGELAANVLTF
NA,14,TRBD2,TRBV20-1,TRBJ2-2,TGCAGTGCCCCTAGCGGGAGCGGCACCGGGGGGCTGTTTTTT,CSAPSGSGTGGLFF
NA,13,NA,TRBV11-2,TRBJ1-5,TGTCCCAGCAACCTGCGACCCGACCAGCCCCAGCATTTT,CPSNLRPDQPQHF
few,14,TRBD2,TRBV20-1,TRBJ2-1,TGTAGTGCTAGAGGCCTAGCGGGATACAATAAGCAGTTCTTC,CSARGLAGYNKQFF
NA,16,NA,TRBV6-5,TRBJ2-2,TGTGCCAGTAGTTACGGGGGACCATCGGACACTGGGAAGCTGTTTTTT,CASSYGGPSDTGKLFF
NA,12,NA,TRBV29-1,TRBJ2-7,TGCAGCGTTTCTGACAGAGCCTACGAGCAATACTTC,CSVSDRAYEQYF
NA,16,NA,TRBV6-2/TRBV6-3,TRBJ1-2,TGTGCCATCAGTCCCCATCAATCGGGAGGCGCTTATGTCTACACCTTC,CAISPHQSGGAYVYTF
NA,16,NA,TRBV6-6,TRBJ2-6,TGTGGCAGTTACCCAGGCGGACCCTCTGGGGCCAACGTCCTGACTTTC,CGSYPGGPSGANVLTF
NA,14,NA,TRBV7-2,TRBJ2-5,TGTGCCAGCAGCTTAGGTTCAGTCCAAGAGACCCACTACTTC,CASSLGSVQETHYF
NA,13,NA,TRBV29-1,TRBJ2-3,TGCAGCGTTAGCGAGAGGCAGGGAGATACGCAGTATTTT,CSVSERQGDTQYF
NA,13,TRBD2,TRBV20-1,TRBJ2-5,TGCAGTGCCGGGACGACGGGGGGAGCGACCCAGTACTTC,CSAGTTGGATQYF
NA,13,NA,TRBV29-1,TRBJ1-3,TGCAGTGTCTTGACTGACTCTGGAAACACGATATACTTT,CSVLTDSGNTIYF
NA,16,TRBD1,TRBV6-6,TRBJ2-7,TGTGCCAGCAATTACGGGCAGGGGGCACTCTCCTACGAGCAGTACTTC,CASNYGQGALSYEQYF
NA,14,NA,TRBV20-1,TRBJ2-3,TGCAGTGCTACCAGACTAGGAGACACTTATACGCAGTATTTT,CSATRLGDTYTQYF
NA,15,NA,TRBV28,TRBJ1-1,TGTGCCAGTAGTTTAGGGACCGGGTTTAACACTGAAGCTTTCTTT,CASSLGTGFNTEAFF
NA,15,NA,TRBV7-9,TRBJ2-7,TGTGCCAGCAGCTTAGAAGGTCTAGCCGCCTACGAGCAGTACTTC,CASSLEGLAAYEQYF
NA,13,NA,TRBV11-2,TRBJ2-5,TGTGTCAGCAGCGACGCATGTGTAGAGAACCAGTACTTC,CVSSDACVENQYF
NA,18,TRBD2,TRBV6-1,TRBJ2-7,TGTGCCAGCAGTTTCCCTAGCGGGAGTTCTATTAGGTCTTACGAGCAGTACTTC,CASSFPSGSSIRSYEQYF
NA,14,NA,TRBV6-1,TRBJ1-4,NA,CASSEGGTSENCFF
once,13,NA,TRBV20-1,TRBJ1-4,TGCAGTGCTAAACAGGCGGCGCATGAAAAACTGTTATTT,CSAKQAAHEKLLF
NA,13,TRBD1,TRBV28,TRBJ1-4,TGTGCAAGTACAGGGGCAACTAATGAAAAACTGTTTTTT,CASTGATNEKLFF
NA,21,TRBD2,TRBV28,TRBJ2-2,TGTGCCAGCAGAAACATTCACTCCGGGACTAGCGGGAGTGAATATACCGGGGAGCTGTTTTTT,CASRNIHSGTSGSEYTGELFF
NA,10,NA,TRBV20-1,TRBJ2-2,TGCAGTGTGGCATACGGGGAGCTATTTTTT,CSVAYGELFF
NA,14,TRBD1,TRBV12-3/TRBV12-4,TRBJ2-2,TGTGCCAGCAGTTTCGACAGGGGGACAGGGGAGCTGTCTTTT,CASSFDRGTGELSF
NA,20,TRBD2,TRBV4-1,TRBJ2-4,TGCGCCAGCAGCCGAGAGATGTGGCGGGAGGGCTCCTTAGCCAAAAACATTCAATACTTC,CASSREMWREGSLAKNIQYF
NA,17,TRBD2,TRBV5-4,TRBJ2-5,TGTGCCAGCAGCACCACCGGGACTAGCTACTTTATTGAGACCCAGTACTTC,CASSTTGTSYFIETQYF
few,15,TRBD1,TRBV6-2/TRBV6-3,TRBJ2-6,TGTGCCAGCAGTCCCAGGGGGCCTGGGGCCAACGTCCTGACTTTC,CASSPRGPGANVLTF
NA,13,NA,TRBV11-3,TRBJ2-1,TGTGCCAAGAGCTTGTATCAAAGGGATGAGCAGTTCTTC,CAKSLYQRDEQFF
NA,13,NA,TRBV6-2/TRBV6-3,TRBJ2-1,TGTGCCAGAAGTTATGGGCAGCCAAGTGAGCAGTTCTTC,CARSYGQPSEQFF
few,19,TRBD2,TRBV5-1,TRBJ2-1,TGCGCCAGCAGCTGGGGACCGTTGGGGGGGACTAGCGGATACAATGAGCGGTTCTTC,CASSWGPLGGTSGYNERFF
NA,15,NA,TRBV7-2,TRBJ1-5,TGTGCCAGCAGCTTAGGCATGGAGAGCAATCAGCCCCAGCATTTT,CASSLGMESNQPQHF
NA,15,TRBD2,TRBV20-1,TRBJ2-1,TGCAGTACTAGGGCGACTAGCGGGAGTGGGAATGAGCCGTTCTTC,CSTRATSGSGNEPFF
many,15,NA,TRBV6-5,TRBJ1-6,TGTGCCAGCAGTTACACGACAGGAGAGGACTCACCCCTCCACTTT,CASSYTTGEDSPLHF
many,13,NA,TRBV20-1,TRBJ2-3,TGCAGTGCTAGAGATGGGAGCGTCGGGGCGCAGTATTTT,CSARDGSVGAQYF
NA,15,NA,TRBV4-3,TRBJ1-3,TGTGCCAACAGCCACACAGGCAACTCTGGAAACACCATATATTTT,CANSHTGNSGNTIYF
NA,13,NA,TRBV6-2/TRBV6-3,TRBJ2-7,TGTGCCAAGACGCCTGACAATACCTACGAGCAGTACTTC,CAKTPDNTYEQYF
NA,16,TRBD2,TRBV20-1,TRBJ2-3,TGCAGTCCTAGCCCAATTAGCGGGAGGAGCACAGATAAGCAGTATTTT,CSPSPISGRSTDKQYF
NA,14,NA,TRBV5-6,TRBJ2-2,TGCGCCCTCAGTTTGGGACGGAACACCGGGGAGCTGTTTTTT,CALSLGRNTGELFF
NA,16,TRBD1,TRBV20-1,TRBJ2-3,TGCAGTACCGCCGGCCCTACGACAGGGAGCGCAGATACGCAGGATTTT,CSTAGPTTGSADTQDF
NA,16,NA,TRBV28,TRBJ2-7,TGTGCCAGCAGTTTATATCACTCTGGCAGGAACTACGAGCAGTACTTC,CASSLYHSGRNYEQYF
NA,13,TRBD1,TRBV11-1,TRBJ2-3,TGTGCCTTAAGAGGGACAGGGATGGATACGCAGTATTTT,CALRGTGMDTQYF
NA,14,NA,TRBV20-1,TRBJ2-3,TGCAGTGTGGCAGTCGGGCTGACAATGGATACGCAGTATTTT,CSVAVGLTMDTQYF
NA,12,NA,TRBV29-1,TRBJ2-2,TGCAGCGGGGCTGGGCAAACCGAGGAGCTGTCTTTT,CSGAGQTEELSF